This passage covers 23 T cell receptor beta chains from one sample sequenced in a study of blood T cell repertoires in COVID-19. TCRdb keeps only in-frame clones here, not all; method: immunoSEQ multiplex PCR. This sample carries about 69,000 clones, over 70% of them seen once, and the ten largest clones take approximately 15%. The specimen sequenced was peripheral blood. Receptors were obtained from a man aged 55-75 years with acute or convalescent COVID-19.

V is TRBV5-1 and J is TRBJ2-5; D may be TRBD1 (5 bases). Germline lookup yields CDR1 SGHRS and CDR2 YFSETQ. V lost 4 bases, J lost 0 bases, and 13 bases lay in between. The CDR3 totals 15 residues. CDR3 region: CASSPETVYQETQYF. The CDR3 nucleotides are TGCGCCAGCAGCCCTGAGACAGTATACCAAGAGACCCAGTACTTC.

CDR3 region: CASSPHPSGGTYEQYF. In nucleotides, the CDR3 is TGTGCCAGCAGCCCCCATCCTAGCGGGGGGACCTACGAGCAGTACTTC. The chain couples TRBV7-2 to TRBJ2-7, with 11 positions matching TRBD2. The V and J ends lost 5 bases and 2 bases, in that order; junction bases with no gene match: 8. CDR1 and CDR2 (germline): SGHTA, FQGNSA. The CDR3 runs 16 residues. The full variable domain, completed using reference TRBV7-2 and TRBJ2-7, is GAGVSQSPSNKVTEKGKDVELRCDPISGHTALYWYRQSLGQGLEFLIYFQGNSAPDKSGLPSDRFSAERTGGSVSTLTIQRTQQEDSAVYLCASSPHPSGGTYEQYFGPGTRLTVT.

CDR3 loop: CAWSGGLAGLTDTQYF. For the CDR3, the DNA is TGTGCCTGGAGCGGGGGCCTAGCGGGGTTGACAGATACGCAGTATTTT. V and J are TRBV30 and TRBJ2-3; 9 bases fit TRBD2. The germline CDR1 and CDR2 sequences are GTSNPN and SVGIG (reference sequence). CDR3 size: 16 residues. With V trimmed by 3 bases and J by 3 bases, 10 bases remained unmatched.

The chain links TRBV9 to TRBJ2-3; 9 nucleotides align to TRBD2. The V gene end was trimmed by 0 bases and the J gene end by 4 bases; junction bases not matched to a gene: 3. The germline gives CDR1 SGDLS, CDR2 YYNGEE. This CDR3 contains 15 residues. The CDR3 protein is CASSVASGVADTQYF. CDR3 sequence (DNA): TGTGCCAGCAGCGTAGCTAGCGGGGTTGCAGATACGCAGTATTTT. Combining the CDR3 with reference TRBV9 and TRBJ2-3 gives the whole variable domain DSGVTQTPKHLITATGQRVTLRCSPRSGDLSVYWYQQSLDQGLQFLIQYYNGEERAKGNILERFSAQQFPDLHSELNLSSLELGDSALYFCASSVASGVADTQYFGPGTRLTVL.

The CDR3 DNA reads TGTGCCTGGAGCCACTGGACAAGGGGGGGACAAGAGACCCAGTACTTC. It is translated as CAWSHWTRGGQETQYF. This chain uses TRBV30 with TRBJ2-5; D might be TRBD2 (7 bases). This CDR3 is 16 amino acids long. CDR1 and CDR2 from the germline V gene are GTSNPN and SVGIG (reference sequence). Trimming left V 3 bases short and J 2 bases short, with 19 bases between.

The V gene is TRBV2, the J gene TRBJ2-7; the match to TRBD1 covers 11 bases. V lost 6 bases and J lost 2; bases outside the gene matches: 3. Germline loops: CDR1 SNHLY, CDR2 FYNNEI. The length of the CDR3 is 14 residues. CDR3 sequence (DNA): TGTGCCAGCAGGAGGGACAGGGGGACCTACGAGCAGTACTTC. It translates to CASRRDRGTYEQYF. Full variable domain (outside the CDR3, taken from reference TRBV2 and TRBJ2-7): EPEVTQTPSHQVTQMGQEVILRCVPISNHLYFYWYRQILGQKVEFLVSFYNNEISEKSEIFDDQFSVERPDGSNFTLKIRSTKLEDSAMYFCASRRDRGTYEQYFGPGTRLTVT.

This chain uses TRBV6-5 with TRBJ2-2; TRBD1 matches 8 bases. Unmatched junction bases numbered 5, after V lost 7 bases and J lost 4 bases. This CDR3 is 14 amino acids long. Germline CDR1 is MNHEY and CDR2 is SVGAGI. DNA for the CDR3: TGTGCCAGCACCCGGACAGGGATCACCGGGGAGCTGTTTTTT. Encoded protein: CASTRTGITGELFF.

The V and J genes are TRBV4-2 and TRBJ2-3, with 13 bases identical to TRBD2. V was clipped by 0 bases and J by 1 base; unmatched bases: 4. This CDR3 has 18 residues. The V gene's germline CDR1 is LGHNA and CDR2 YNFKEQ. The CDR3 DNA sequence: TGTGCCAGCAGCCAAGATGCGACTAGCGGGGGGCGCACAGATACGCAGTATTTT. Translated: CASSQDATSGGRTDTQYF.

The chain uses TRBV6-6 and TRBJ1-1; D call uncertain. The CDR3 totals 14 residues. V was clipped by 7 bases and J by 0 bases, with 12 bases between them. Germline CDR1 MNHNY, CDR2 SVGAGI (reference sequence). CDR3 amino acids: CASTISPMNTEAFF. DNA of the CDR3: TGTGCCAGCACAATTTCCCCCATGAACACTGAAGCTTTCTTT.

This clone has only a few counts. The chain combines TRBV19 with TRBJ1-5; no definite D call. From germline, CDR1 is LNHDA and CDR2 SQIVND (reference sequence). This CDR3 is built from 14 residues. Trimming removed 8 bases from V and 1 base from J, with 12 bases in between. The CDR3 spells CASRPTESNQPQHF. As DNA, the CDR3 is TGTGCCAGTCGACCCACAGAAAGCAATCAGCCCCAGCATTTT.

The J gene is TRBJ2-2, the V gene TRBV21-1; the D call of TRBD1 is as the table states it, not checked on the DNA. TRBV21-1 constitutes a pseudogene. The CDR3 is 19 residues long. The CDR3: CASSKAPLGQGYNTGELFF. DNA for the CDR3: TGTGCCAGCAGCAAAGCCCCCTTAGGACAGGGGTACAACACCGGGGAGCTGTTTTTT.

The V gene is TRBV4-1, the J gene TRBJ1-1; D gene ambiguous. In germline, CDR1 is MGHRA, CDR2 YSYEKL. CDR3 size: 14 residues. Trimming removed 4 bases from V and 4 bases from J, with 13 bases in between. The CDR3 is CASSPREGGTEAFF. CDR3 nucleotides: TGCGCCAGCAGCCCCCGTGAGGGAGGCACTGAAGCTTTCTTT.

V and J are TRBV7-3 and TRBJ2-6; D perhaps matches TRBD2 (6 bases). The CDR3 extends over 17 amino acids. V was clipped by 1 base and J by 1 base, with 11 bases between them. Germline V gene data show CDR1 as SGHTA and CDR2 as FQGTGA. The CDR3 bases are TGTGCCAGCAGCTTAATCGGCGGAGGGTCTGGGGCCAACGTCCTGACTTTC. Translating it yields CASSLIGGGSGANVLTF.

This clone was found once. V and J are TRBV5-5 and TRBJ1-6; the D is unclear. CDR1 is SGHKS, CDR2 YYEKEE, per germline (reference sequence). V lost 0 bases and J 0 bases, leaving 7 bases between the germline ends. The length of the CDR3 is 16 residues. CDR3 sequence reads: CASSLVRDSYNSPLHF. The CDR3 DNA follows: TGTGCCAGCAGCTTGGTGAGGGACTCCTATAATTCACCCCTCCACTTT.

The chain carries TRBV27 and TRBJ2-1, with a possible D match to TRBD2 (5 bases). V shed 1 base and J shed 9 bases, with 16 bases lying between them. Germline CDR1 is MNHEY and CDR2 is SMNVEV (reference sequence). CDR3 length equals 15 residues. CDR3 DNA sequence: TGTGCCAGCAGTTTATTGGCCGGGGATTTTTCTGAGCAGTTCTTC. It yields the protein CASSLLAGDFSEQFF.

The rearrangement links TRBV18 to TRBJ1-1; 7 bases line up with TRBD1. The CDR3 consists of 14 residues. The trim removed 6 bases at V and 0 bases at J, leaving 4 bases unmatched. Germline loops: CDR1 KGHSH, CDR2 LQKENI. CDR3 sequence (DNA): TGTGCCAGCTCCCTGGGACAGATGAACACTGAAGCTTTCTTT. Residues: CASSLGQMNTEAFF.

This clone has a handful of counts. The V and J genes are TRBV2 and TRBJ1-1, with unresolved D. Germline CDR1 reads SNHLY; CDR2 reads FYNNEI. The V and J ends lost 7 bases and 6 bases respectively, with 15 bases between them. This CDR3 has 13 amino acids. CDR3 region: CASIKENYSEAFF. The DNA for the CDR3 is TGTGCCAGCATCAAAGAAAACTATTCTGAAGCTTTCTTT.

The chain uses TRBV27 and TRBJ1-5, with 8 nucleotides matching TRBD1. V was pared by 9 bases and J by 5 bases, with 12 bases of the junction left unmatched. Germline CDR1 MNHEY, CDR2 SMNVEV (reference sequence). The CDR3 covers 15 residues. The CDR3 DNA reads TGTGCCAGTGGGGTGACAGGGGCCATATATCAGCCCCAGCATTTT. Its translation is CASGVTGAIYQPQHF.

The chain is built from TRBV7-9 and TRBJ1-6, with D perhaps matching TRBD1 (5 bases). The germline gives CDR1 SEHNR, CDR2 FQNEAQ (reference sequence). The CDR3 contains 14 residues. V lost 4 bases and J 6 bases, leaving 10 bases between the germline ends. The CDR3 sequence: CASSSGVINSPLHF. The CDR3 nucleotides read TGTGCCAGCAGCTCGGGGGTCATTAATTCACCCCTCCACTTT.

The chain combines TRBV19 with TRBJ2-2; the D is unclear. Germline lookup yields CDR1 LNHDA and CDR2 SQIVND (reference sequence). Trimming took off 7 bases at V and 0 bases at J, with 6 bases between the two ends. The length of the CDR3 is 13 residues. CDR3 in DNA: TGTGCCAGTATTTCAACGAACACCGGGGAGCTGTTTTTT. This translates into CASISTNTGELFF.

The CDR3 coding sequence is TGTGCCAGCAGCCAAGATCCCCCAGCGGGGGGACAAGAGACCCAGTACTTC. Amino acids: CASSQDPPAGGQETQYF. The rearrangement links TRBV4-2 to TRBJ2-5; 9 nucleotides agree with TRBD2. Germline lookup yields CDR1 LGHNA and CDR2 YNFKEQ. The CDR3 loop spans 17 amino acids. The trim removed 0 bases at V and 2 bases at J, leaving 7 bases unmatched.

V and J are TRBV29-1 and TRBJ1-2; possible D gene TRBD1, 5 bases. Trimming removed 7 bases from V and 4 bases from J, with 16 bases in between. The germline gives CDR1 SQVTM, CDR2 ANQGSEA. The CDR3 length is 13 residues. CDR3 sequence reads: CSAGGVSGYGYTF. CDR3 bases: TGCAGCGCCGGGGGGGTATCGGGCTATGGCTACACCTTC.

Only one count was recorded for this clone. This sequence joins TRBV7-9 and TRBJ2-5; TRBD1 agrees at 7 bases. The CDR3 has 13 amino acids. The V gene's germline CDR1 is SEHNR and CDR2 FQNEAQ (reference sequence). V lost 5 bases and J lost 4; bases outside the gene matches: 4. CDR3 protein: CASSQGVLETQYF. As DNA, the CDR3 is TGTGCCAGCAGCCAGGGGGTTCTAGAGACCCAGTACTTC.